This TCR beta chain originates from a study of identical twins. Study conclusions and caveats: The more abundant beta clonotypes in cord blood had fewer insertions, and memory repertoires did not show this. Because invariant MAIT and iNKT cells could be present, zero-insertion analyses could be partly confounded.

This clonotype was recorded at least ten times. Antigen: not known. CDR3 length: 15 amino acids. The germline V gene encodes CDR1 MRHNA and CDR2 SNTAGT. The V and J ends lost 4 bases and 4 bases, in that order; junction bases with no gene match: 5. From the 5' RACE reads, TCRdb called clonotypes with MiXCR, one entry per CDR3 protein. Of hundreds of thousands of distinct CDR3 sequences in the sample, 8.6% were seen once. Healthy Caucasians were all of the donors. A further study also used this sample, focusing on yellow fever vaccine responses in identical twins. That study adds: On the reported evidence, twins' vaccine T cell responses seemed partly convergent and partly personalized.

Sample: PBMCs. This receptor was taken from a woman younger than 35 in good health. The chain is built from TRBV6-4 and TRBJ2-3; 10 nucleotides line up with TRBD2. The CDR3 coding sequence is TGTGCCAGCAGTGTCTCGACTAGCGGGCCAGATACGCAGTATTTT. It codes for CASSVSTSGPDTQYF.